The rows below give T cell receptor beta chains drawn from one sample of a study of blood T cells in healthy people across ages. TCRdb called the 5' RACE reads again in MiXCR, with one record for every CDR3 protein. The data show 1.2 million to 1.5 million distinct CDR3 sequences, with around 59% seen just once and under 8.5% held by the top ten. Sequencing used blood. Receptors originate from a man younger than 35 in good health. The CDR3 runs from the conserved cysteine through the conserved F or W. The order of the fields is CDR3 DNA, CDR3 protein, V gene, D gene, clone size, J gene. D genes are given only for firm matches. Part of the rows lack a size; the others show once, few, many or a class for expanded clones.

CDR3nt: TGCGCCAGCAGCCAAGATGTAGCGCAAAGACTAACAGATACGCAGTATTTT
CDR3aa: CASSQDVAQRLTDTQYF
v_gene: TRBV4-3
d_gene: .
abundance: .
j_gene: TRBJ2-3

CDR3nt: TGTGCCAGCTCACCAGGCCCCCCTGGTACTAGCGGGATTTACGAGCAGTACTTC
CDR3aa: CASSPGPPGTSGIYEQYF
v_gene: TRBV18
d_gene: TRBD2
abundance: .
j_gene: TRBJ2-7

CDR3nt: TGTGCCACCAGCATGGACAGGGGCAGCAATCAGCCCCAGCATTTT
CDR3aa: CATSMDRGSNQPQHF
v_gene: TRBV15
d_gene: TRBD1
abundance: .
j_gene: TRBJ1-5

CDR3nt: TGTGCCTGGAGGACAGCGGGAACCTACGAGCAGTACTTC
CDR3aa: CAWRTAGTYEQYF
v_gene: TRBV30
d_gene: TRBD2
abundance: .
j_gene: TRBJ2-7

CDR3nt: TGCAGTGCAATACCTAACTATGGCTACACCTTC
CDR3aa: CSAIPNYGYTF
v_gene: TRBV20-1
d_gene: .
abundance: once
j_gene: TRBJ1-2

CDR3nt: TGTGCCAGCACCGTTACAGGGGCCGGAATTAAACTGTTTTTT
CDR3aa: CASTVTGAGIKLFF
v_gene: TRBV6-1
d_gene: TRBD1
abundance: .
j_gene: TRBJ1-4

CDR3nt: TGTGCCAGCAGTTACTCGACCCCCGAGTATGGCTACACCTTC
CDR3aa: CASSYSTPEYGYTF
v_gene: TRBV6-5
d_gene: .
abundance: .
j_gene: TRBJ1-2

CDR3nt: TGTGCCAGCAGCCAACAGCCGGTCCCGAGTGTCGACTATGGCTACACCTTC
CDR3aa: CASSQQPVPSVDYGYTF
v_gene: TRBV4-2
d_gene: .
abundance: once
j_gene: TRBJ1-2

CDR3nt: TGCGCCAGCAGCTTGGCCATCGGACAGGGAGGAGATACGCAGTATTTT
CDR3aa: CASSLAIGQGGDTQYF
v_gene: TRBV5-1
d_gene: TRBD1
abundance: .
j_gene: TRBJ2-3

CDR3nt: TGTGCCATCGGACAGAGAACGCAGTATTTT
CDR3aa: CAIGQRTQYF
v_gene: TRBV6-2/TRBV6-3
d_gene: .
abundance: few
j_gene: TRBJ2-3

CDR3nt: TGCAGTGCTAGCGGAGATACCTACGAGCAGTACTTC
CDR3aa: CSASGDTYEQYF
v_gene: TRBV20-1
d_gene: .
abundance: .
j_gene: TRBJ2-7

CDR3nt: TGTGCCATCAGTGAGTCTTCCCGTGCAACTATCGGGGAGACCCAGTACTTC
CDR3aa: CAISESSRATIGETQYF
v_gene: TRBV10-3
d_gene: .
abundance: .
j_gene: TRBJ2-5

CDR3nt: TGTGCCAGCAGCCAAGACGGGGCTAGTAGCACAGATACGCAGTATTTT
CDR3aa: CASSQDGASSTDTQYF
v_gene: TRBV4-2
d_gene: .
abundance: .
j_gene: TRBJ2-3

CDR3nt: TGCGCCAGCAGCTTGGCCCCCACAGATACGCAGTATTTT
CDR3aa: CASSLAPTDTQYF
v_gene: TRBV5-1
d_gene: .
abundance: many
j_gene: TRBJ2-3

CDR3nt: TGTGCCAGCAGTTTCCGCTCTAGCGTCCCCAATGAGACCCAGTACTTC
CDR3aa: CASSFRSSVPNETQYF
v_gene: TRBV6-2/TRBV6-3
d_gene: .
abundance: .
j_gene: TRBJ2-5

CDR3nt: TGCAGTGCTAGCAGGTCAGGGGTTAAGGAGACCCAGTACTTC
CDR3aa: CSASRSGVKETQYF
v_gene: TRBV20-1
d_gene: .
abundance: .
j_gene: TRBJ2-5

CDR3nt: TGCAGCGTTGAGGCAGGCCGAGGGGCTAATGAAAAACTGTTTTTT
CDR3aa: CSVEAGRGANEKLFF
v_gene: TRBV29-1
d_gene: .
abundance: .
j_gene: TRBJ1-4

CDR3nt: TGTGCCAGCAGTTTAGTTGGACACATCTTTAATTCACCCCTCCACTTT
CDR3aa: CASSLVGHIFNSPLHF
v_gene: TRBV12-3/TRBV12-4
d_gene: .
abundance: .
j_gene: TRBJ1-6

CDR3nt: TGCGCCAGCAGCCAAATACAGGGCTACGAGCAGTTCTTC
CDR3aa: CASSQIQGYEQFF
v_gene: TRBV5-1
d_gene: .
abundance: .
j_gene: TRBJ2-1

CDR3nt: TGTGCCAGCAGGCTCAATAGCTTAGACTCGGTTATCTACGAGCAGTACTTC
CDR3aa: CASRLNSLDSVIYEQYF
v_gene: TRBV6-1
d_gene: .
abundance: .
j_gene: TRBJ2-7

CDR3nt: TGCGCCAGCAGCCAGCCCGGGGAGGAGCAGTACTTC
CDR3aa: CASSQPGEEQYF
v_gene: TRBV4-1
d_gene: .
abundance: .
j_gene: TRBJ2-5

CDR3nt: TGTGCCAGCAGCAAAAATAGGGATGAAAAACTGTTTTTT
CDR3aa: CASSKNRDEKLFF
v_gene: TRBV5-4
d_gene: .
abundance: .
j_gene: TRBJ1-4

CDR3nt: TGCAGTGCCCCCCTAGCGGGGGGCTTCGAGCAGTACTTC
CDR3aa: CSAPLAGGFEQYF
v_gene: TRBV20-1
d_gene: TRBD2
abundance: .
j_gene: TRBJ2-7

CDR3nt: TGTGCCATCAGCAGCCCGGGACAGGGGGACCTAACTCGCTCTGGGGCCAACGTCCTGACTTTC
CDR3aa: CAISSPGQGDLTRSGANVLTF
v_gene: TRBV10-3
d_gene: TRBD1
abundance: .
j_gene: TRBJ2-6

CDR3nt: TGCAGTGCTATAGAGGGGGGGAACAATAGTTTCACTGAAGCTTTCTTT
CDR3aa: CSAIEGGNNSFTEAFF
v_gene: TRBV20-1
d_gene: .
abundance: .
j_gene: TRBJ1-1

CDR3nt: TGTGCCAGCAGCCAAGATGTGATGGGGCCGGGGCAGTACTTC
CDR3aa: CASSQDVMGPGQYF
v_gene: TRBV4-2
d_gene: .
abundance: .
j_gene: TRBJ2-7

CDR3nt: TGTGCCAGCAGGTTGGGGGTCACAGATACGCAGTATTTT
CDR3aa: CASRLGVTDTQYF
v_gene: TRBV13
d_gene: .
abundance: .
j_gene: TRBJ2-3

CDR3nt: TGTGCCAGCAGTTACTCCGGGACAGGGCCCTACAATGAGCAGTTCTTC
CDR3aa: CASSYSGTGPYNEQFF
v_gene: TRBV6-5
d_gene: TRBD1
abundance: .
j_gene: TRBJ2-1

CDR3nt: TGCGCCAGCAGCTTGACAGGTTCGAACTACGAGCAGTACTTC
CDR3aa: CASSLTGSNYEQYF
v_gene: TRBV5-1
d_gene: .
abundance: few
j_gene: TRBJ2-7

CDR3nt: TGCGCCAGCAGCTTCAGGGGGCAGGACACCGGGGAGCTGTTTTTT
CDR3aa: CASSFRGQDTGELFF
v_gene: TRBV5-1
d_gene: TRBD1
abundance: many
j_gene: TRBJ2-2

CDR3nt: TGTGCCAGCAGCCAAGAGGCAGGGGACTATGGCTACACCTTC
CDR3aa: CASSQEAGDYGYTF
v_gene: TRBV4-2
d_gene: .
abundance: .
j_gene: TRBJ1-2